Shown below are 25 T cell receptor beta chains from a single sample sequenced in a study of response to subunit inactivated influenza vaccine (dated by TCRdb to 2016 to 2019). Libraries came from RT-PCR. Instrument on record: Illumina HiSeq 2500. Through fastp at Q25 and MiXCR, TCRdb rebuilt clones from the public reads, retaining in-frame beta chains. CDR3 protein sequences are deduplicated, and each keeps its most common genes and DNA. The sample has hundreds of thousands of distinct CDR3 sequences on record, 14% of them singletons. Roughly 7.2% of the sample lies in the top ten. The source material was PBMCs from blood, sampled 14 to 15 days before vaccination. Source of these receptors: a middle-aged man who received an inactivated influenza vaccine. Donor details come from another sample of the same person, matched by shared clones.

The chain links TRBV20-1 to TRBJ2-3, with 9 bases that match TRBD1. With 5 bases clipped from V and 7 bases from J, the junction kept 13 bases outside the gene matches. This CDR3 comprises 15 residues. The germline gives CDR1 DFQATT, CDR2 SNEGSKA (reference sequence). The DNA for the CDR3 is TGCAGTGCTGGCACTGGGACAGGGAGCGCCCATACGCAGTATTTT. Translated: CSAGTGTGSAHTQYF.

Many counts were recorded for this clonotype. The rearrangement joins TRBV12-3 or TRBV12-4 to TRBJ2-1; a weak D match, TRBD2 (6 bases). The V end was cut by 5 bases, the J end by 4 bases, with 12 bases between. The length of the CDR3 is 14 residues. The CDR3 sequence: CASSLREMYNEQFF. CDR3 nucleotide sequence: TGTGCCAGCAGTCTTCGGGAGATGTACAATGAGCAGTTCTTC.

The chain combines TRBV5-1 with TRBJ1-1; TRBD1 matches 12 bases. This CDR3 has 15 amino acids. Germline V lookup: CDR1 SGHRS, CDR2 YFSETQ. Unmatched junction bases numbered 5, after V lost 3 bases and J lost 5 bases. The CDR3 nucleotides read TGCGCCAGCAGCTCGGAGGGACAGGGGGCAACTGAAGCTTTCTTT. Translated: CASSSEGQGATEAFF.

This clonotype was counted many times. The chain links TRBV4-2 to TRBJ1-4; TRBD1 might be the D (6 bases). The germline V and J ends were trimmed by 0 bases and 5 bases, with 10 bases remaining between them. Germline assignment: CDR1 LGHNA and CDR2 YNFKEQ. The CDR3 covers 15 residues. The CDR3 DNA reads TGTGCCAGCAGCCAAGAGGGGGCGCGAAATGAAAAACTGTTTTTT. The encoded protein is CASSQEGARNEKLFF.

CDR3 sequence: CASSRTSGGTPITGELFF. The CDR3 region has the DNA TGTGCCAGCAGTCGGACTAGCGGGGGGACCCCGATCACCGGGGAGCTGTTTTTT. The chain couples TRBV6-2 or TRBV6-3 to TRBJ2-2; TRBD2 matches at 14 bases. Germline loops: CDR1 MNHEY, CDR2 SVGEGT. V lost 5 bases, J lost 4 bases, and 9 bases stayed unmatched. The CDR3 loop spans 18 amino acids.

V gene TRBV7-6 combines with J gene TRBJ2-5; 8 bases agree with TRBD2. V was pared by 3 bases and J by 5 bases, with 8 bases of the junction left unmatched. From germline, CDR1 is SGHVS and CDR2 FNYEAQ. The CDR3 has 15 amino acids. The CDR3 sequence: CASSLKAGVRETQYF. DNA for the CDR3: TGTGCCAGCAGCTTGAAAGCGGGAGTTCGGGAGACCCAGTACTTC.

This rearrangement joins TRBV7-2 to TRBJ2-5, with D possibly being TRBD2 (5 bases). Trimming took 5 bases from V and 4 from J, leaving 17 bases between them. Germline CDR1 reads SGHTA; CDR2 reads FQGNSA. The CDR3 totals 15 residues. This chain's CDR3 is CASSKDREQTETQYF. CDR3 bases: TGTGCCAGCAGCAAAGACCGGGAACAGACAGAGACCCAGTACTTC.

This clonotype came up a few times. The rearrangement joins TRBV7-6 to TRBJ2-7; D is possibly TRBD1 (5 bases). This CDR3 region has 16 residues. V lost 1 base and J lost 4, with 17 bases in between. The V gene's germline CDR1 is SGHVS and CDR2 FNYEAQ. The CDR3 DNA reads TGTGCCAGCAGCTTAGGACAGAACCCGAGAGTATACGAGCAGTACTTC. Residues: CASSLGQNPRVYEQYF.

This chain uses TRBV4-3 with TRBJ2-3; weak D call: TRBD1 (5 bases). The DNA matches TRBJ1-5 better at its end, which makes the J call doubtful. Germline values: CDR1 LGHNA, CDR2 YSLEER. CDR3 length: 17 amino acids. Written as DNA, the CDR3 is TGCGCCAGCAGCCAAGATGTCGGAGAGGGGCACACAGATACGCAGCATTTT. Protein: CASSQDVGEGHTDTQHF.

The table lists this clonotype with a few counts. V is TRBV7-2 and J is TRBJ2-4; D remains unclear. The V gene lost 1 base and the J gene lost 11 bases, with 9 bases spanning the gap. The CDR3 has 12 amino acids. Germline V gene lookup returns CDR1 SGHTA and CDR2 FQGNSA. The CDR3 nucleotides read TGTGCCAGCAGCTTAGTAGGGCCACTTCAGTACTTC. This sequence encodes CASSLVGPLQYF.

This clonotype was counted a few times. This chain uses TRBV4-3 with TRBJ2-6; 14 positions match TRBD2. Germline V gene lookup returns CDR1 LGHNA and CDR2 YSLEER. V shed 1 base and J 13 bases; nucleotides not matched to a gene: 9. The CDR3 covers 17 residues. This CDR3 reads CASSQGTLGLAGDVLTF. CDR3 sequence (DNA): TGCGCCAGCAGCCAAGGGACCCTGGGACTAGCGGGAGATGTCCTGACTTTC.

V is TRBV20-1 and J is TRBJ2-7; D ambiguous. V lost 3 bases, J lost 0 bases, and 6 bases lay in between. The CDR3 contains 12 residues. Germline V lookup: CDR1 DFQATT, CDR2 SNEGSKA (reference sequence). CDR3 in amino acids: CSASTYSYEQYF. Written as DNA, the CDR3 is TGCAGTGCTAGTACTTACTCCTACGAGCAGTACTTC.

The J gene is TRBJ2-7, the V gene TRBV12-3 or TRBV12-4; 11 bases align to TRBD2. J was trimmed by 4 bases and V by 3 bases; bases with no gene match: 5. The CDR3 length is 15 residues. Here the CDR3 reads CASSLTSGNLYEQYF. Written as DNA, the CDR3 is TGTGCCAGCAGTTTGACTAGCGGGAACCTATACGAGCAGTACTTC.

This clonotype was counted between two and nine times. V and J are TRBV5-5 and TRBJ2-2, with 10 bases identical to TRBD1. Germline loops: CDR1 SGHKS, CDR2 YYEKEE (reference sequence). The CDR3 runs 17 residues. Trimming at V came to 2 bases and at J to 7 bases, leaving 11 bases not matched to a gene. The CDR3 protein is CASSLRSVTGGGGELFF. CDR3 DNA sequence: TGTGCCAGCAGCTTACGATCCGTGACAGGGGGCGGCGGGGAGCTGTTTTTT.

In its sample, this clonotype was seen a few times. CDR3 sequence: CASSPSGDTGELFF. The CDR3 coding sequence is TGCGCCAGCAGCCCCAGCGGGGACACCGGGGAGCTGTTTTTT. V and J are TRBV5-1 and TRBJ2-2, with 7 nucleotides matching TRBD2. V dropped 4 bases and J dropped 3; count of bases not matched to a gene: 3. The CDR3 contains 14 residues. Germline CDR1 reads SGHRS; CDR2 reads YFSETQ.

The chain employs TRBV6-1 and TRBJ2-1, with 8 bases that match TRBD2. The V segment lost 3 bases and the J segment 0 bases; nucleotides outside the gene matches: 7. From germline, CDR1 is MNHNS and CDR2 SASEGT. The CDR3 is 17 residues long. This CDR3 is CASSDPIGGGSYNEQFF. The CDR3 DNA sequence: TGTGCCAGCAGTGACCCCATCGGGGGGGGCTCCTACAATGAGCAGTTCTTC.

A few counts support this clonotype. The chain carries TRBV29-1 and TRBJ1-5; D perhaps matches TRBD1 (5 bases). V lost 5 bases and J lost 0, with 11 bases in between. Germline V gene sequence: CDR1 SQVTM, CDR2 ANQGSEA. The CDR3 runs 14 residues. Here the CDR3 DNA reads TGCAGCGTTTCTGACAGCAATAGCAATCAGCCCCAGCATTTT. It translates to CSVSDSNSNQPQHF.

This clonotype has just a few counts. This chain connects TRBV5-1 to TRBJ2-3; TRBD2 is a possible D gene (6 bases). Deletions cut 2 bases from V and 4 bases from J, with 14 bases between. CDR1 is SGHRS and CDR2 is YFSETQ in the germline V gene. The CDR3 spans 15 residues. Written as DNA, the CDR3 is TGCGCCAGCAGCTTTCTGGGGGAGGTCGCAGATACGCAGTATTTT. Its protein is CASSFLGEVADTQYF.

This clonotype showed up just a few times. The chain carries TRBV15 and TRBJ1-3; D is ambiguous. The germline V gene encodes CDR1 LNHNV and CDR2 YYDKDF (reference sequence). Between the trimmed V and J ends, which lost 0 bases and 8 bases, there was a span of 8 bases. There are 13 residues in the CDR3. The CDR3 sequence: CATSRDPPHTIYF. CDR3 nucleotide sequence: TGTGCCACCAGCAGAGATCCCCCCCACACCATATATTTT. Full variable domain (remainder filled in from reference TRBV15 and TRBJ1-3): DAMVIQNPRYQVTQFGKPVTLSCSQTLNHNVMYWYQQKSSQAPKLLFHYYDKDFNNEADTPDNFQSRRPNTSFCFLDIRSPGLGDTAMYLCATSRDPPHTIYFGEGSWLTVV.

At least ten counts were recorded for this clonotype. V is TRBV5-5 and J is TRBJ2-3; TRBD1 matches at 7 bases. The junction had 7 bases not matched to a gene; V was cut back by 2 bases and J by 4 bases. CDR1 is SGHKS, CDR2 YYEKEE, per germline (reference sequence). There are 15 residues in the CDR3. The CDR3 bases are TGTGCCAGCAGCTTAAGGCCGACAGGGCCAGATACGCAGTATTTT. This translates into CASSLRPTGPDTQYF.

This clonotype has only a few counts. The V call is TRBV7-8, the J call TRBJ1-2; 7 bases line up with TRBD1. CDR3 length: 14 amino acids. The J segment lost 9 bases and the V segment lost 5 bases, leaving 12 bases of the junction unmatched. CDR1 is SGHVS and CDR2 is FQNEAQ in the germline V gene. As DNA, the CDR3 is TGTGCCAGCAGCCGACCTGGACAGGCCAGGAGCTACACCTTC. Translating gives CASSRPGQARSYTF.

This clonotype was seen ten or more times. V is TRBV11-2 and J is TRBJ2-5; possibly TRBD1 for D (6 bases). CDR3 length: 16 residues. The germline CDR1 and CDR2 sequences are SGHAT and FQNNGV. V lost 5 bases and J lost 5, with 21 bases in between. The CDR3 DNA follows: TGTGCCAGCAGCAGTCGTCAACAGGGAAGAAGTGAGACCCAGTACTTC. Encoded protein: CASSSRQQGRSETQYF.

The V gene is TRBV29-1, the J gene TRBJ2-7; 15 bases are shared with TRBD2. V shed 6 bases and J 6 bases; nucleotides not matched to a gene: 6. The CDR3 runs to 14 residues. Germline lookup yields CDR1 SQVTM and CDR2 ANQGSEA. This CDR3 reads CSVGLAGGIGEQYF. CDR3 sequence (DNA): TGCAGCGTGGGACTAGCGGGAGGTATAGGCGAGCAGTACTTC.

The chain is built from TRBV20-1 and TRBJ2-7; D not certain. The V and J ends lost 2 bases and 0 bases respectively, with 8 bases between them. CDR3 length: 13 residues. Per germline, CDR1 DFQATT and CDR2 SNEGSKA (reference sequence). CDR3 region: CSARPQASYEQYF. CDR3 nucleotide sequence: TGCAGTGCTAGACCCCAGGCCTCCTACGAGCAGTACTTC.

This clonotype appeared many times. The chain recombines TRBV5-1 with TRBJ2-5; D call uncertain. Germline V gene lookup returns CDR1 SGHRS and CDR2 YFSETQ. The V and J ends lost 1 base and 0 bases respectively, with 7 bases between them. This CDR3 comprises 14 residues. The CDR3 DNA sequence: TGCGCCAGCAGCTTGATTCCGGACCAAGAGACCCAGTACTTC. It yields the protein CASSLIPDQETQYF.